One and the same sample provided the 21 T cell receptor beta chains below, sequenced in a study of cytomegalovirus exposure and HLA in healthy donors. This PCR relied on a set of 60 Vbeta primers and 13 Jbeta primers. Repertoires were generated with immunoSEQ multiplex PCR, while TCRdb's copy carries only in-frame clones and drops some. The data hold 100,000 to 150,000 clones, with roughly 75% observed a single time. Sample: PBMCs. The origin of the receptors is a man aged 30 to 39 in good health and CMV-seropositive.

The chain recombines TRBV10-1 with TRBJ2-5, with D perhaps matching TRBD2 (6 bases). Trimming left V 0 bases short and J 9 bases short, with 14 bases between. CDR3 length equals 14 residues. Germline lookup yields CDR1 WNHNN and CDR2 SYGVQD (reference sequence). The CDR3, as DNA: TGCGCCAGCAGTGAGTCGGGGGGACCCGGGGCCCAGTACTTC. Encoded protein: CASSESGGPGAQYF.

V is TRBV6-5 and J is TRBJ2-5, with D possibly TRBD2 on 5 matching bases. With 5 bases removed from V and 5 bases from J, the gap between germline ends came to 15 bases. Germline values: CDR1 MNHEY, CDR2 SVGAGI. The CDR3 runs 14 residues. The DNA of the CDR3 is TGTGCCAGCAGTCAGGAGAGGGTACGGGAGACCCAGTACTTC. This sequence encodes CASSQERVRETQYF.

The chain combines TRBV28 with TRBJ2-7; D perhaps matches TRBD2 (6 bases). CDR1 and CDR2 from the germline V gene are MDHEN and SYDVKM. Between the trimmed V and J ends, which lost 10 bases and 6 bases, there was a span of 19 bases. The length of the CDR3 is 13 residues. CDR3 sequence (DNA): TGTGCCATCGGCGTGGGCGGAGGGCCCGAGCAGTACTTC. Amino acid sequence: CAIGVGGGPEQYF.

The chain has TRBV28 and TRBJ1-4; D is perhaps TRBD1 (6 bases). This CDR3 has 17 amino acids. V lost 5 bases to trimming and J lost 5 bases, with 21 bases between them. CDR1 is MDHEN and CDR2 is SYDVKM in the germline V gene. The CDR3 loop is CASSPPTGYAINEKLFF. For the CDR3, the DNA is TGTGCCAGCAGTCCACCGACAGGTTATGCCATAAATGAAAAACTGTTTTTT.

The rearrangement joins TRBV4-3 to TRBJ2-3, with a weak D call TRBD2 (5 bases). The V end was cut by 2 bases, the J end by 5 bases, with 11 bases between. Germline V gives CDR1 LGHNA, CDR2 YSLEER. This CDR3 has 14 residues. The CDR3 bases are TGCGCCAGCAGCCAATTGAGGGCAGGAGATACGCAGTATTTT. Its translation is CASSQLRAGDTQYF.

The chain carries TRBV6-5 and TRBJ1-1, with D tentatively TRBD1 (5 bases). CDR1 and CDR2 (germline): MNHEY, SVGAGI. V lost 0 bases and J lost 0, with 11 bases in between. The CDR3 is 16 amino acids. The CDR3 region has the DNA TGTGCCAGCAGTTACTCCAGGGTCGGGCTGAACACTGAAGCTTTCTTT. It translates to CASSYSRVGLNTEAFF.

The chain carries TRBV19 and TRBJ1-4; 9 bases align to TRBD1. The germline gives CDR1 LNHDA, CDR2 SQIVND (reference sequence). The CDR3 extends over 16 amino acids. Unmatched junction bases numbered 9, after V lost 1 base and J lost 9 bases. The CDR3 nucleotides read TGTGCCAGTAGTATAGTCCCACAGGGGGCTCCTCAAAAACTGTTTTTT. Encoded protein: CASSIVPQGAPQKLFF.

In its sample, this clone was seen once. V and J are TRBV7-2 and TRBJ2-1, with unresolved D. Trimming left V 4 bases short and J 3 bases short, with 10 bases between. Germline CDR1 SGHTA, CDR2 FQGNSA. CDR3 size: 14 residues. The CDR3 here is CASSYLGDYNEQFF. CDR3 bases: TGTGCCAGCAGCTATCTAGGAGACTACAATGAGCAGTTCTTC.

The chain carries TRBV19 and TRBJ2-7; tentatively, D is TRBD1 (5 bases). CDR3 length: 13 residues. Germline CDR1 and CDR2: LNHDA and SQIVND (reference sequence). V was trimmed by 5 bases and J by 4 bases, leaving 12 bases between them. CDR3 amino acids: CASSATSGYEQYF. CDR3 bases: TGTGCCAGTAGTGCAACCTCAGGGTACGAGCAGTACTTC.

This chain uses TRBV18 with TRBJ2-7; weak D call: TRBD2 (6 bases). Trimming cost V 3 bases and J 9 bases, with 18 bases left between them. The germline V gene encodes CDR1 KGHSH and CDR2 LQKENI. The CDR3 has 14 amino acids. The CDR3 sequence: CASSPQASVGGQYF. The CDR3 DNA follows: TGTGCCAGCTCACCCCAGGCTAGCGTTGGGGGGCAGTACTTC.

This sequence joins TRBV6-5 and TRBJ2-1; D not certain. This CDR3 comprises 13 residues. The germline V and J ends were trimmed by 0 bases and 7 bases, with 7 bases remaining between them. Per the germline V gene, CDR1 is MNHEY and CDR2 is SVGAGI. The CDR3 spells CASSYSRLNEQFF. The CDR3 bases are TGTGCCAGCAGTTACTCACGGTTGAATGAGCAGTTCTTC.

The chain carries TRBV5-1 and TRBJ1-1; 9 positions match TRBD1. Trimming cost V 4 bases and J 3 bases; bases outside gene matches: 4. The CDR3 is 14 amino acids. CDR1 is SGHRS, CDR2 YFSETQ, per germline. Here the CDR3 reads CASSMGQGYTEAFF. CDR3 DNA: TGCGCCAGCAGCATGGGACAGGGATACACTGAAGCTTTCTTT.

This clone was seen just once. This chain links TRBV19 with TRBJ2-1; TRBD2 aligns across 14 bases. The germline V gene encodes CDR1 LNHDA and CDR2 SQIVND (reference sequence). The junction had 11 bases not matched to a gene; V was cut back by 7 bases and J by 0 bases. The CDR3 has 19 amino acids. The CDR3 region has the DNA TGTGCCAGTATCCCCGGGACTAGCGGGGGCCCACACTCCTACAATGAGCAGTTCTTC. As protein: CASIPGTSGGPHSYNEQFF.

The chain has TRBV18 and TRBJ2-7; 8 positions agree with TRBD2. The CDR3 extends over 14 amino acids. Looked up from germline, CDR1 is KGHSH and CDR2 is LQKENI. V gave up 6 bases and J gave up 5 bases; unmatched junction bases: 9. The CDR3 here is CASSGRGGANEQYF. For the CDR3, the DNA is TGTGCCAGCTCCGGCCGGGGGGGGGCCAACGAGCAGTACTTC.

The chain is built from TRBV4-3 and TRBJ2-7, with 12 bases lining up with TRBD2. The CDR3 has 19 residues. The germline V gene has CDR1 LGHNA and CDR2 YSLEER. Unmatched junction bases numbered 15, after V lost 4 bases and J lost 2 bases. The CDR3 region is CASSLRGLAGGPLPYEQYF. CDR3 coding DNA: TGCGCCAGCAGCCTGCGCGGGCTAGCGGGAGGGCCCCTGCCCTACGAGCAGTACTTC.

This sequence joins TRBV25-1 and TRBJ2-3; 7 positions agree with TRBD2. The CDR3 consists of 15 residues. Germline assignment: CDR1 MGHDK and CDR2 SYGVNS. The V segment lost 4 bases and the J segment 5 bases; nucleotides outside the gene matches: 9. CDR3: CASSGAAGEVDTQYF. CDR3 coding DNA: TGTGCCAGCAGTGGCGCGGCGGGAGAGGTAGATACGCAGTATTTT.

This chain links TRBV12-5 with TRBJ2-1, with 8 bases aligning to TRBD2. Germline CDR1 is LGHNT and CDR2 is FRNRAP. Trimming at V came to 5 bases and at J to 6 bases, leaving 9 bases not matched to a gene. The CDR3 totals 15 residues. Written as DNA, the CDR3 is TGTGCTAGTGGTCCGGGGCTAGCGGGTGCCAATGAGCAGTTCTTC. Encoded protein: CASGPGLAGANEQFF. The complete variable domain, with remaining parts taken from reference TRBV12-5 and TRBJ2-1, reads DARVTQTPRHKVTEMGQEVTMRCQPILGHNTVFWYRQTMMQGLELLAYFRNRAPLDDSGMPKDRFSAEMPDATLATLKIQPSEPRDSAVYFCASGPGLAGANEQFFGPGTRLTVL.

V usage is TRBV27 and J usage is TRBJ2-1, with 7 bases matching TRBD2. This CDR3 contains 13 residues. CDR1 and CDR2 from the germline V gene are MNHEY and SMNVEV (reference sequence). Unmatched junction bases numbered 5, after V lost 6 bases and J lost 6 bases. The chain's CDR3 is CASRGGTGNEQFF. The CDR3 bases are TGTGCCAGCAGGGGGGGGACGGGCAATGAGCAGTTCTTC.

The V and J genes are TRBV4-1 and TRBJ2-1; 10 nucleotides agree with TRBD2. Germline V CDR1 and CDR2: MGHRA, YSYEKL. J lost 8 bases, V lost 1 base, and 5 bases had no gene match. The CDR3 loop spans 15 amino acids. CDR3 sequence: CASSQGPSGSYEQFF. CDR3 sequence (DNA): TGCGCCAGCAGCCAAGGCCCTAGCGGGAGTTATGAGCAGTTCTTC.

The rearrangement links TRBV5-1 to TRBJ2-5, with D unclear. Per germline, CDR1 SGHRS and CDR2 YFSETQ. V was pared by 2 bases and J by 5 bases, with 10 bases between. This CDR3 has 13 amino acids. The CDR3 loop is CASSFSTVETQYF. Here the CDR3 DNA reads TGCGCCAGCAGCTTCTCCACGGTGGAGACCCAGTACTTC.

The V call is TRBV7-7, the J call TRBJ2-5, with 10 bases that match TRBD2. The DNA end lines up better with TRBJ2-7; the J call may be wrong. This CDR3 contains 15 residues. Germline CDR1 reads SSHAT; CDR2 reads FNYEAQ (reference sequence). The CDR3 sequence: CASSFEAGGMYEQYF. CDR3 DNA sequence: TGTGCCAGCAGCTTTGAAGCGGGGGGGATGTACGAGCAGTACTTC.